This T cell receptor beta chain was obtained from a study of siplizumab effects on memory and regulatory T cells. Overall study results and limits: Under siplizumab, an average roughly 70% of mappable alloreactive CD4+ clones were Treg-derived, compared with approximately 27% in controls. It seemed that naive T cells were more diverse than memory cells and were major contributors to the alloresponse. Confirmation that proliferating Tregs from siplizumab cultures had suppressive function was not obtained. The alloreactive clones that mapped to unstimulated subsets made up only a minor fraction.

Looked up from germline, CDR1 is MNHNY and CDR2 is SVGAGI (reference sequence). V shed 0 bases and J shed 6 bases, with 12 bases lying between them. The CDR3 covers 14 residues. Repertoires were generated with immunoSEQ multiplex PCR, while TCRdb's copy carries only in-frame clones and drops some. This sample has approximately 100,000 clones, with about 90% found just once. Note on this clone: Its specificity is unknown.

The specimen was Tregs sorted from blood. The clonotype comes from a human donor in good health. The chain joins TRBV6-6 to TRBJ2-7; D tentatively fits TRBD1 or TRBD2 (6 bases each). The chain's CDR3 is CASSYSGAGSEQYF. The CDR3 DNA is TGTGCCAGCAGTTACTCGGGGGCGGGGAGCGAGCAGTACTTC.